The 13 T cell receptor beta chains in this list originate from one sample, sequenced in a study of blood T cells in healthy people across ages. The use of a sample-barcoded 5' primer and a J-beta primer mix characterized a second PCR of about 7 to 12 cycles. TCRdb used MiXCR to reprocess the 5' RACE reads, holding one entry per CDR3 protein. The table shows approximately 2,000,000 distinct CDR3 sequences, with around 42% occurring only once. Sequenced material: blood. These TCRs come from a human donor in good health.

This chain joins TRBV11-3 and TRBJ1-2, with D unresolved. The CDR3 contains 12 residues. V lost 4 bases and J lost 8, with 11 bases in between. Germline loops: CDR1 SGHNT, CDR2 YENEEA. CDR3 DNA sequence: TGTGCCAGCAGCTCGGACGAAGCGGGCTACACCTTC. This gives the protein CASSSDEAGYTF.

The genes are TRBV4-1 and TRBJ2-1, with no clear D. CDR1 is MGHRA and CDR2 is YSYEKL in the germline V gene. This CDR3 is 13 amino acids long. The V gene lost 5 bases and the J gene lost 8 bases, with 13 bases spanning the gap. The CDR3 is CASSYRTGYEQFF. The DNA of the CDR3 is TGCGCCAGCAGCTACCGAACGGGCTATGAGCAGTTCTTC.

A word on this clonotype: A much larger clone lies a single base off, so this may be a read error. The chain combines TRBV7-2 with TRBJ1-6; a possible D gene is TRBD1 (6 bases). This CDR3 is 14 amino acids long. Germline assignment: CDR1 SGHTA and CDR2 FQGNSA. The CDR3 is CASGLGGHRSPLHF. The DNA for the CDR3 is TGTGCCAGCGGCTTAGGGGGACATCGCTCACCCCTCCACTTT.

In the case of this clonotype: Its ends do not fully match the called genes, so a read error is possible. This chain links TRBV6-6 with TRBJ1-2; tentative D call: TRBD1 (6 bases). The CDR3 is 16 residues long. In germline, CDR1 is MNHNY, CDR2 SVGAGI (reference sequence). The CDR3 loop is CAGSYRTGSVDYGYTF. In nucleotides, the CDR3 is TGTGCCGGCAGTTACCGAACAGGGTCTGTGGACTATGGCTACACCTTC.

This clonotype appeared a few times. The gene calls are TRBV20-1 and TRBJ2-3; TRBD2 matches at 8 bases. Germline V gives CDR1 DFQATT, CDR2 SNEGSKA (reference sequence). J gave up 1 base and V 6 bases, and 6 bases lay outside the gene matches. The CDR3 runs 14 residues. Written as DNA, the CDR3 is TGCAGTGCAGTGACTAGCGCCCGCACAGATACGCAGTATTTT. Protein sequence: CSAVTSARTDTQYF.

This clonotype was seen ten or more times. V is TRBV29-1 and J is TRBJ1-2; D is possibly TRBD1 (5 bases). Germline lookup yields CDR1 SQVTM and CDR2 ANQGSEA. This CDR3 spans 12 amino acids. Trimming stripped 6 bases from V and 0 bases from J, with 8 bases between. The CDR3 loop is CSVSRANYGYTF. DNA of the CDR3: TGCAGCGTCTCCAGGGCTAACTATGGCTACACCTTC. Combining the CDR3 with reference TRBV29-1 and TRBJ1-2 gives the whole variable domain SAVISQKPSRDICQRGTSLTIQCQVDSQVTMMFWYRQQPGQSLTLIATANQGSEATYESGFVIDKFPISRPNLTFSTLTVSNMSPEDSSIYLCSVSRANYGYTFGSGTRLTVV.

This clonotype has just a few counts. The chain has TRBV7-3 and TRBJ2-3, with 8 bases identical to TRBD2. Per germline, CDR1 SGHTA and CDR2 FQGTGA. The CDR3 loop spans 14 amino acids. J was trimmed by 7 bases and V by 6 bases; bases with no gene match: 9. DNA of the CDR3: TGTGCCAGCAGTCTCACTAGCGGAGGGCATACGCAGTATTTT. This codes for CASSLTSGGHTQYF.

This sequence joins TRBV25-1 and TRBJ2-3; perhaps TRBD1 as D (6 bases). The CDR3 extends over 14 amino acids. Per germline, CDR1 MGHDK and CDR2 SYGVNS. Trimming shortened V by 8 bases and J by 0 bases, and 12 bases separated the two germline ends. The CDR3 spells CASEPGQSTDTQYF. The CDR3 nucleotides are TGTGCCAGCGAACCCGGACAGAGCACAGATACGCAGTATTTT.

CDR3 DNA sequence: TGTGCCAGCAGTTTCGGGAGGTTAGCCAAAAACATTCAGTACTTC. The encoded protein is CASSFGRLAKNIQYF. The chain couples TRBV12-3 or TRBV12-4 to TRBJ2-4, with 7 bases matching TRBD2. The CDR3 contains 15 residues. Losses at the gene ends were 3 bases for V and 0 bases for J; bases not matched to a gene: 2.

V and J are TRBV20-1 and TRBJ2-1; 11 bases are shared with TRBD2. V was clipped by 6 bases and J by 1 base; unmatched bases: 2. Germline V gene sequence: CDR1 DFQATT, CDR2 SNEGSKA (reference sequence). CDR3 length equals 14 residues. The CDR3: CSARLAGSYNEQFF. CDR3 DNA sequence: TGCAGTGCGAGACTAGCGGGGTCCTACAATGAGCAGTTCTTC.

The chain recombines TRBV2 with TRBJ2-7; D ambiguous. The CDR3 length is 15 residues. CDR1 is SNHLY and CDR2 is FYNNEI in the germline V gene. The V end lost 5 bases, the J end lost 2 bases, and 16 bases lay between the germline ends. CDR3 loop: CASSPSATRTYEQYF. Here the CDR3 DNA reads TGTGCCAGCAGTCCCTCCGCGACGAGGACCTACGAGCAGTACTTC.

The V gene is TRBV5-6, the J gene TRBJ1-2; D not certain. The CDR3 consists of 13 residues. Deletions cut 0 bases from V and 6 bases from J, with 9 bases between. Germline V gives CDR1 SGHDT, CDR2 YYEEEE. The CDR3 reads CASSLGLVDGYTF. CDR3 DNA: TGTGCCAGCAGCTTGGGATTGGTCGATGGCTACACCTTC.

This clonotype has just a few counts. The chain recombines TRBV12-3 or TRBV12-4 with TRBJ2-4; 10 bases agree with TRBD2. The J call may be faulty, since TRBJ2-7 better matches the DNA end. The CDR3 runs 14 residues. The CDR3, as DNA: TGTGCCAGCAGAGCAGGGACTAGCGTATTCGAGCAGTACTTC. Translating gives CASRAGTSVFEQYF.